This TCR beta chain emerged from a study of prognosis after radiotherapy for stage I lung cancer. Study at large: Operability status for all non-small cell lung cancer patients was recorded as medically inoperable. Tumor type comprised squamous cell carcinoma in 6 or 7 patients and adenocarcinoma in some 12. The roughly 14 male and 6 female patients were aged roughly 53 to 95, median roughly 79 years. Study results and caveats: Reduced unique TCR clone counts were recorded after stereotactic body radiation therapy, with a median of around 10,000 versus 6,500.

Genomic DNA was the source, and TCR beta CDR3 was amplified from it by two-round multiplex PCR. Amplification during the initial PCR round employed primers specific to each TRBV and TRBJ gene. From the multiplex PCR reads, TCRdb called clonotypes with MiXCR, one entry per CDR3 protein. Among nearly 35,000 distinct CDR3 sequences listed, less than 35% were seen once. As to this clonotype: The antigen remains unidentified.

The material was PBMCs, obtained before or after stereotactic body radiation therapy (not recorded which). The receptor's source is a donor over 45 with non-small cell lung cancer.

As DNA, the CDR3 is TGTGCCATCAAAATTAGCAGTGCGGTCCACGAGCAGTACTTC. This gives the protein CAIKISSAVHEQYF. The gene calls are TRBV27 and TRBJ2-7; D unclear. The germline V and J ends were trimmed by 10 bases and 5 bases, with 21 bases remaining between them. The CDR3 is 14 amino acids. CDR1 and CDR2 from the germline V gene are MNHEY and SMNVEV (reference sequence).